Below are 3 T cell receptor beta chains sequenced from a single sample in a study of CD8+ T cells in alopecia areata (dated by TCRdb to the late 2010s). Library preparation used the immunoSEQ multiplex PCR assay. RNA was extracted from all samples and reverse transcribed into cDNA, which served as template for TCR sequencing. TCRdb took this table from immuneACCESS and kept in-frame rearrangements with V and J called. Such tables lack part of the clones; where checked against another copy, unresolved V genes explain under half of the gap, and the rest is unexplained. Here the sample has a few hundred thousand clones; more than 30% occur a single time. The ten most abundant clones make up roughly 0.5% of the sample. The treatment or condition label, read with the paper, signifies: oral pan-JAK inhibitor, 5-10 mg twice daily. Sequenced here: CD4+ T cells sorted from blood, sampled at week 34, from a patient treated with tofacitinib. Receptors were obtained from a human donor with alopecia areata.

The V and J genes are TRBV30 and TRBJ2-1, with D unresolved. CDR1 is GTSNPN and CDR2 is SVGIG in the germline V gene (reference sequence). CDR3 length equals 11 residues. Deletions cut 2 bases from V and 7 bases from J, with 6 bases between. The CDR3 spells CAWSWGNEQFF. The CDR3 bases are TGTGCCTGGAGTTGGGGAAATGAGCAGTTCTTC.

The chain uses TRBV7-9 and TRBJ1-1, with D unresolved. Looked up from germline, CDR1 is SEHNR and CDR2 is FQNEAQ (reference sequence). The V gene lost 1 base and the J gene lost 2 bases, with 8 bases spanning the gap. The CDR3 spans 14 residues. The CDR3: CASSLGQVNTEAFF. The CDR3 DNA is TGTGCCAGCAGCTTAGGGCAGGTTAACACTGAAGCTTTCTTT.

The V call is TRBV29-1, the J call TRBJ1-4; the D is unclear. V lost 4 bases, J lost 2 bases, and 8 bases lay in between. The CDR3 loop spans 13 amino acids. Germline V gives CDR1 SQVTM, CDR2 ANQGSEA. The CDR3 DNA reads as TGCAGCGTTGGGGGTCTGACTAATGAAAAACTGTTTTTT. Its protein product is CSVGGLTNEKLFF.